The 28 T cell receptor beta chains below come from one sample, sequenced in a study of graft-versus-host responses after intestinal transplantation (dated by TCRdb to the early 2020s). Their cognate antigens are unknown. Sample time point, as interpreted from the label and publication: cells obtained before transplantation from donor or recipient. Libraries were made using the immunoSEQ multiplex PCR assay. The table was pulled from immuneACCESS by TCRdb, which kept in-frame rearrangements only. Such tables lose some clones; where checked, under half of the loss comes from unresolved V genes, and the rest has no known cause. In this sample the table shows over 90,000 clones, over 75% of which occur a single time. Approximately 0.48% of the sample comes from the top ten. The starting material was unstimulated CD8+ T cells sorted from spleen or lymph node cells, obtained before intestinal transplant. All receptors come from a human donor who received an intestinal transplant.

The rearrangement joins TRBV10-3 to TRBJ2-7; 10 bases align to TRBD1. The CDR3 is made up of 15 amino acids. V lost 6 bases and J lost 3; bases outside the gene matches: 8. The germline CDR1 and CDR2 sequences are ENHRY and SYGVKD. CDR3 sequence: CAISELGQGVYEQYF. CDR3 nucleotide sequence: TGTGCCATCAGCGAGCTAGGACAGGGGGTCTACGAGCAGTACTTC.

Notes on this clone: Sequence at one end of the junction differs from germline and may be a read error. Other nucleotide sequences in the sample specify the same CDR3. This chain uses TRBV29-1 with TRBJ2-5; a possible D gene is TRBD1 (5 bases). The V gene's germline CDR1 is SQVTM and CDR2 ANQGSEA. The CDR3 has 14 residues. Here the CDR3 DNA reads TGCAGTGTTGAAGACAGCAGGGACCAAGAGACCCAGTACTTC. It specifies CSVEDSRDQETQYF.

The chain couples TRBV4-1 to TRBJ2-5; TRBD2 might be the D (6 bases). TRBJ2-7 matches the DNA end more closely, so the J call is doubtful. CDR1 is MGHRA, CDR2 YSYEKL, per germline. This CDR3 contains 15 residues. The CDR3 is CASSPGVGSSYEQYF. CDR3 sequence (DNA): TGCGCCAGCAGCCCGGGGGTCGGGAGCTCCTACGAGCAGTACTTC.

The rearrangement joins TRBV6-1 to TRBJ1-5; 8 bases align to TRBD1. The germline V gene encodes CDR1 MNHNS and CDR2 SASEGT. Trimming at V came to 6 bases and at J to 15 bases, leaving 7 bases not matched to a gene. This CDR3 spans 11 amino acids. CDR3 nucleotide sequence: TGTGCCAGCAGCTCGGGGACAGGTGGGCATTTT. Translating it yields CASSSGTGGHF.

This CDR3 is CASSSPYTGELFF. The CDR3 DNA follows: TGCGCCAGCAGCTCCCCTTACACCGGGGAGCTGTTTTTT. The chain employs TRBV5-1 and TRBJ2-2, with D hard to call. CDR1 is SGHRS, CDR2 YFSETQ, per germline. Trimming removed 3 bases at V and 3 bases at J, with 6 bases between. CDR3 length equals 13 residues.

This rearrangement joins TRBV7-9 to TRBJ2-5, with D perhaps TRBD2 (5 bases). The V gene's germline CDR1 is SEHNR and CDR2 FQNEAQ (reference sequence). This CDR3 is 13 amino acids long. Trimming pared 5 bases from V and 4 bases from J, leaving 11 bases between. The CDR3, as DNA: TGTGCCAGCAGCCTCCCCCGGGGAGAGACCCAGTACTTC. It yields the protein CASSLPRGETQYF.

The V gene is TRBV4-1, the J gene TRBJ1-2, with D perhaps matching TRBD1 (5 bases). Trimming cost V 4 bases and J 7 bases, with 13 bases left between them. CDR1 and CDR2 (germline): MGHRA, YSYEKL. The CDR3 covers 13 residues. CDR3 sequence (DNA): TGCGCCAGCAGCCCCGCTGGCACAGGTGGCTACACCTTC. Protein product: CASSPAGTGGYTF.

The chain recombines TRBV5-1 with TRBJ2-1, with TRBD2 matching over 14 bases. CDR1 is SGHRS, CDR2 YFSETQ, per germline. This CDR3 has 15 amino acids. V lost 4 bases, J lost 12 bases, and 9 bases stayed unmatched. In DNA, the CDR3 is TGCGCCAGCAGCCCCGGGACTAGCGGGGGCCTGGGGCAGTTCTTC. Amino acid sequence: CASSPGTSGGLGQFF.

V is TRBV11-2 and J is TRBJ1-2; 7 bases map to TRBD1. Germline V gene sequence: CDR1 SGHAT, CDR2 FQNNGV. The CDR3 spans 13 residues. J gave up 8 bases and V 5 bases, and 8 bases lay outside the gene matches. CDR3 coding DNA: TGTGCCAGCAGCCGAGGGGGCGCCGGGGGCTACACCTTC. This translates into CASSRGGAGGYTF.

The rearrangement joins TRBV9 to TRBJ2-1; D perhaps matches TRBD2 (5 bases). V was trimmed by 2 bases and J by 0 bases, leaving 9 bases between them. Germline assignment: CDR1 SGDLS and CDR2 YYNGEE. This CDR3 is 15 amino acids long. CDR3 DNA: TGTGCCAGCAGCGTCGCGGGTGCCTCCTACAATGAGCAGTTCTTC. It encodes CASSVAGASYNEQFF. The full variable domain, its missing parts supplied by reference TRBV9 and TRBJ2-1, is DSGVTQTPKHLITATGQRVTLRCSPRSGDLSVYWYQQSLDQGLQFLIQYYNGEERAKGNILERFSAQQFPDLHSELNLSSLELGDSALYFCASSVAGASYNEQFFGPGTRLTVL.

J is TRBJ1-2 and V is TRBV4-1; no firm D call. Trimming removed 0 bases at V and 8 bases at J, with 10 bases between. This CDR3 has 13 residues. Germline lookup yields CDR1 MGHRA and CDR2 YSYEKL. In nucleotides, the CDR3 is TGCGCCAGCAGCCAAGACCGGGTTTGGGGCTACACCTTC. Amino acid sequence: CASSQDRVWGYTF.

The rearrangement uses TRBV7-9 and TRBJ2-7; 8 nucleotides match TRBD2. Trimming at V came to 6 bases and at J to 5 bases, leaving 3 bases not matched to a gene. The CDR3 has 12 residues. Per the germline V gene, CDR1 is SEHNR and CDR2 is FQNEAQ (reference sequence). The CDR3 DNA follows: TGTGCCAGCAGTGCGCGGGGGGACGAGCAGTACTTC. Translating gives CASSARGDEQYF.

This clone was counted only a few times. The chain joins TRBV4-1 to TRBJ1-1; possibly TRBD1 for D (5 bases). V gave up 4 bases and J gave up 4 bases, with 16 bases separating them. The CDR3 covers 15 residues. Germline-derived CDR1 and CDR2 are MGHRA and YSYEKL. CDR3: CASSPPGGVGTEAFF. As DNA, the CDR3 is TGCGCCAGCAGCCCCCCGGGAGGGGTCGGCACTGAAGCTTTCTTT.

The rearrangement joins TRBV29-1 to TRBJ1-1; D remains unclear. Looked up from germline, CDR1 is SQVTM and CDR2 is ANQGSEA. Trimming shortened V by 6 bases and J by 3 bases, and 8 bases separated the two germline ends. The CDR3 is made up of 11 amino acids. CDR3 nucleotide sequence: TGCAGCGTCCGAGAGGACACTGAAGCTTTCTTT. This translates into CSVREDTEAFF.

About this clone itself: Within the sample, other DNA sequences also encode this same CDR3. V gene TRBV5-4 combines with J gene TRBJ1-2; possible D gene TRBD1, 5 bases. CDR1 is SGHNT and CDR2 is YYREEE in the germline V gene (reference sequence). Trimming cost V 0 bases and J 6 bases, with 12 bases left between them. The CDR3 runs to 14 residues. CDR3 DNA: TGTGCCAGCAGCTTGGAGGCAGGGAACGATGGCTACACCTTC. Its protein is CASSLEAGNDGYTF.

This chain joins TRBV6-1 and TRBJ2-7; 9 bases are a match to TRBD1. Germline V lookup: CDR1 MNHNS, CDR2 SASEGT. The CDR3 has 13 residues. V shed 5 bases and J 2 bases; nucleotides not matched to a gene: 1. The CDR3 nucleotides are TGTGCCAGCAGTAGGACAGGGGCCTACGAGCAGTACTTC. Residues: CASSRTGAYEQYF.

This chain links TRBV11-3 with TRBJ2-7; 7 positions match TRBD1. The CDR3 contains 15 residues. CDR1 is SGHNT, CDR2 YENEEA, per germline. With V trimmed by 5 bases and J by 2 bases, 9 bases remained unmatched. The CDR3 loop reads CASSPGTGQTYEQYF. CDR3 nucleotide sequence: TGTGCCAGCAGCCCAGGAACGGGACAGACCTACGAGCAGTACTTC.

The chain has TRBV7-9 and TRBJ2-5; no clear D gene. The CDR3 loop spans 13 amino acids. Per germline, CDR1 SEHNR and CDR2 FQNEAQ (reference sequence). V lost 4 bases and J 5 bases, leaving 11 bases between the germline ends. The CDR3 DNA follows: TGTGCCAGCAGCTCCCCAATTTTTGAGACCCAGTACTTC. Translated: CASSSPIFETQYF.

The chain carries TRBV29-1 and TRBJ2-1; 7 nucleotides agree with TRBD2. Germline assignment: CDR1 SQVTM and CDR2 ANQGSEA. The V and J ends lost 4 bases and 4 bases, in that order; junction bases with no gene match: 7. This CDR3 is 14 amino acids long. The CDR3: CSVAGGRGYNEQFF. CDR3 coding DNA: TGCAGCGTTGCAGGCGGGAGAGGATACAATGAGCAGTTCTTC.

This chain connects TRBV7-8 to TRBJ2-5; 10 bases agree with TRBD1. Trimming took 11 bases from V and 4 from J; bases not matched to a gene: 10. Germline values: CDR1 SGHVS, CDR2 FQNEAQ. The CDR3 has 14 residues. This CDR3 reads CAPTDRGQGETQYF. The CDR3 DNA is TGTGCCCCCACCGACAGGGGGCAGGGAGAGACCCAGTACTTC.

This chain connects TRBV4-3 to TRBJ1-2, with TRBD1 matching over 12 bases. This CDR3 has 16 amino acids. Germline V CDR1 and CDR2: LGHNA, YSLEER. V gave up 0 bases and J gave up 7 bases; unmatched junction bases: 6. For the CDR3, the DNA is TGCGCCAGCAGCCAAGATCTTGGGACAGGGGGCGGTGGCTACACCTTC. Its translation is CASSQDLGTGGGGYTF.

This sequence joins TRBV7-2 and TRBJ1-2; 10 bases match TRBD1. The CDR3 spans 18 residues. Germline values: CDR1 SGHTA, CDR2 FQGNSA. The J segment lost 4 bases and the V segment lost 0 bases, leaving 11 bases of the junction unmatched. CDR3 in DNA: TGTGCCAGCAGCTTAGCAAGGGGGACAGGGGCTGTTTTCTATGGCTACACCTTC. Encoded protein: CASSLARGTGAVFYGYTF. The entire variable domain, with the rest obtained from reference TRBV7-2 and TRBJ1-2, is as follows: GAGVSQSPSNKVTEKGKDVELRCDPISGHTALYWYRQSLGQGLEFLIYFQGNSAPDKSGLPSDRFSAERTGGSVSTLTIQRTQQEDSAVYLCASSLARGTGAVFYGYTFGSGTRLTVV.

V is TRBV5-5 and J is TRBJ2-7; TRBD1 might be the D (5 bases). Trimming removed 2 bases from V and 0 bases from J, with 9 bases in between. The germline V gene encodes CDR1 SGHKS and CDR2 YYEKEE (reference sequence). This CDR3 region has 14 residues. CDR3 sequence (DNA): TGTGCCAGCAGCTTTGGACATAGCTCCTACGAGCAGTACTTC. It specifies CASSFGHSSYEQYF.

The V and J genes are TRBV7-9 and TRBJ2-5; D is uncertain. The DNA end is more similar to TRBJ2-7, so the J call may be wrong. Germline CDR1 and CDR2: SEHNR and FQNEAQ (reference sequence). This CDR3 region has 13 residues. The CDR3 region is CASSPSSSYEQYF. In nucleotides, the CDR3 is TGTGCCAGCAGCCCATCAAGTTCCTACGAGCAGTACTTC.

The gene calls are TRBV19 and TRBJ2-1, with a possible D match to TRBD2 (6 bases). V was pared by 5 bases and J by 0 bases, with 11 bases between. In germline, CDR1 is LNHDA, CDR2 SQIVND (reference sequence). There are 15 residues in the CDR3. CDR3 DNA sequence: TGTGCCAGTAGTTCAGCGGGCAACTCCTACAATGAGCAGTTCTTC. This translates into CASSSAGNSYNEQFF.

This clone was picked up a small number of times. CDR3 in amino acids: CASSLVQEHSPLHF. The DNA of the CDR3 is TGTGCCAGCAGCTTGGTGCAGGAACATTCACCCCTCCACTTT. The chain joins TRBV5-4 to TRBJ1-6; D gene uncertain. CDR3 size: 14 residues. V lost 0 bases and J 8 bases, leaving 9 bases between the germline ends. CDR1 is SGHNT, CDR2 YYREEE, per germline (reference sequence).

As regards this clone: Distinct nucleotide sequences in the sample also encode this CDR3. CDR3 region: CAWSSGRGADTQYF. CDR3 sequence (DNA): TGTGCCTGGAGTAGCGGGAGGGGTGCAGATACGCAGTATTTT. The rearrangement links TRBV30 to TRBJ2-3; TRBD2 matches 10 bases. Germline V gene lookup returns CDR1 GTSNPN and CDR2 SVGIG (reference sequence). The V and J ends lost 2 bases and 4 bases, in that order; junction bases with no gene match: 3. The CDR3 is made up of 14 amino acids. Complete variable domain (other parts from reference TRBV30 and TRBJ2-3): SQTIHQWPATLVQPVGSPLSLECTVEGTSNPNLYWYRQAAGRGLQLLFYSVGIGQISSEVPQNLSASRPQDRQFILSSKKLLLSDSGFYLCAWSSGRGADTQYFGPGTRLTVL.

A single count supports this clone. The V call is TRBV15, the J call TRBJ2-1, with D unclear. The germline V gene has CDR1 LNHNV and CDR2 YYDKDF (reference sequence). This CDR3 region has 13 residues. Trimming shortened V by 0 bases and J by 6 bases, and 6 bases separated the two germline ends. The CDR3 nucleotides are TGTGCCACCAGCAGAGATTACGGCAATGAGCAGTTCTTC. Protein: CATSRDYGNEQFF.